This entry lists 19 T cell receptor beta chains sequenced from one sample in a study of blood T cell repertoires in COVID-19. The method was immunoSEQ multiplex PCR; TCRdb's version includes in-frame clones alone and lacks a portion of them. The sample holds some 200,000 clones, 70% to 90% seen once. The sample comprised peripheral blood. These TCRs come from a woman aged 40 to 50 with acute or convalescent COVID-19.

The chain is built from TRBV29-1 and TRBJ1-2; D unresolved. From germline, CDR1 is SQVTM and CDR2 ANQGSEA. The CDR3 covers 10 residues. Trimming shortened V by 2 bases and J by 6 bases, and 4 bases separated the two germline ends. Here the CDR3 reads CSVETDGYTF. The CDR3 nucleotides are TGCAGCGTTGAAACGGATGGCTACACCTTC.

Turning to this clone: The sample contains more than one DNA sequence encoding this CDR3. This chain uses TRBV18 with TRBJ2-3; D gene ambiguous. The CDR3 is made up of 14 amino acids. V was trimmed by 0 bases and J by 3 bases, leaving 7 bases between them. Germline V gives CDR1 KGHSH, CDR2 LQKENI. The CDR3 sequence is CASSPPKRTDTQYF. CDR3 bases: TGTGCCAGCTCACCACCGAAACGGACAGATACGCAGTATTTT.

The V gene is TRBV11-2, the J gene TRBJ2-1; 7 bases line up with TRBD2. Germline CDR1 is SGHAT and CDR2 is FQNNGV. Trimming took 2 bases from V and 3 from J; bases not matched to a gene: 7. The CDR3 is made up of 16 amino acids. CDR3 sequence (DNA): TGTGCCAGCAGCTTACAGCGGGGCGCAATCTACAATGAGCAGTTCTTC. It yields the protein CASSLQRGAIYNEQFF.

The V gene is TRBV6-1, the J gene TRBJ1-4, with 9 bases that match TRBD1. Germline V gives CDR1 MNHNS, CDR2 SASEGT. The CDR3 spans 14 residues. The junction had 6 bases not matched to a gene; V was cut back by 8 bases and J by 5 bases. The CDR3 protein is CASGGTGKNEKLFF. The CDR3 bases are TGTGCCAGCGGGGGGACAGGGAAAAATGAAAAACTGTTTTTT.

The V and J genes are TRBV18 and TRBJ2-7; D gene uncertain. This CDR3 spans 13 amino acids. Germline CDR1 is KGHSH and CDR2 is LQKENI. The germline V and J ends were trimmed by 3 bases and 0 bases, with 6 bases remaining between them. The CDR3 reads CASSPGYSYEQYV. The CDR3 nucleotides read TGTGCCAGCTCACCCGGGTACTCCTACGAGCAGTACGTC.

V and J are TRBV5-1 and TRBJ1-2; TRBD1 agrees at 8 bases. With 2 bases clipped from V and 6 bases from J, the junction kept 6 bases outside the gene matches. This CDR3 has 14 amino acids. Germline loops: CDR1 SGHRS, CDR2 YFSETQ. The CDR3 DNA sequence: TGCGCCAGCAGCTTTGACAGGGGAAGGGATGGCTACACCTTC. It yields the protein CASSFDRGRDGYTF.

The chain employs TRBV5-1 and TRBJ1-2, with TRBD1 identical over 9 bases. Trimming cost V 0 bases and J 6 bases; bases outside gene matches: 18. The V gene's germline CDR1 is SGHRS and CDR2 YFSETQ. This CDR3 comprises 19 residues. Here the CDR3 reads CASSLGALTDRGFRNGYTF. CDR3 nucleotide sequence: TGCGCCAGCAGCTTGGGGGCCTTGACGGACAGGGGTTTTCGTAATGGCTACACCTTC.

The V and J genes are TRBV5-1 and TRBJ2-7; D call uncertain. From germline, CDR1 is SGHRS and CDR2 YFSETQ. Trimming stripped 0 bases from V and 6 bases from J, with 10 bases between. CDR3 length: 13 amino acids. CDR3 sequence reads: CASSLGPDFEQYV. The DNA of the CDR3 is TGCGCCAGCAGCTTGGGACCAGACTTCGAGCAGTACGTC.

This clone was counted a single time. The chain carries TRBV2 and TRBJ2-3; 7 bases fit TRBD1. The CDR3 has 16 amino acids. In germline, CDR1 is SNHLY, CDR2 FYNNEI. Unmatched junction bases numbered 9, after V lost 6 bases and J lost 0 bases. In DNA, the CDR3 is TGTGCCAGCAGCCGACAGGGCTTTACTAGCACAGATACGCAGTATTTT. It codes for CASSRQGFTSTDTQYF.

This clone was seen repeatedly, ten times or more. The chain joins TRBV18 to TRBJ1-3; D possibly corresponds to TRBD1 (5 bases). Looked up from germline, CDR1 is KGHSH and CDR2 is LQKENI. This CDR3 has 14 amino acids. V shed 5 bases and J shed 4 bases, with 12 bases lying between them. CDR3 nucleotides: TGTGCCAGCTCAACAGGCCAGGCAGGAAACACCATATATTTT. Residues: CASSTGQAGNTIYF.

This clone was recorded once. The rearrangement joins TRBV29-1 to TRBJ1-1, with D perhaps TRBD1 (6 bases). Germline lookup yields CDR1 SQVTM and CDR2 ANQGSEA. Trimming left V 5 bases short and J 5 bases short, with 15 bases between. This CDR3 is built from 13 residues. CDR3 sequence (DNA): TGCAGCGTTATGCAGGGGACGGGAACTGAAGCTTTCTTT. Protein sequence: CSVMQGTGTEAFF.

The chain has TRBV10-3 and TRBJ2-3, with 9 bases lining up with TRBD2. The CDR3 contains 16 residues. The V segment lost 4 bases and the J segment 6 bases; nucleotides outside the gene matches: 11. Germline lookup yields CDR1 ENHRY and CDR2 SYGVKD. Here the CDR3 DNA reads TGTGCCATCAGTGTCGTAGCGGGGGAATATTCGGATACGCAGTATTTT. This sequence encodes CAISVVAGEYSDTQYF.

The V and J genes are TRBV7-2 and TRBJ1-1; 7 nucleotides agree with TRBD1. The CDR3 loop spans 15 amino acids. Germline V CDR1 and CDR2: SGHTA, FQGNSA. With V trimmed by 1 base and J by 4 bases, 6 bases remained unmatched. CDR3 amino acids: CASSLDRGKSTEAFF. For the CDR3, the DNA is TGTGCCAGCAGCTTAGACAGGGGTAAGAGCACTGAAGCTTTCTTT.

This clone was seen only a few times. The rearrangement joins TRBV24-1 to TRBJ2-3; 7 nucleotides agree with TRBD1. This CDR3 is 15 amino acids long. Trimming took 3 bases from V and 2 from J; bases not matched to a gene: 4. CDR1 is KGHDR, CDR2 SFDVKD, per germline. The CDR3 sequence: CATSDGGTATDTQYF. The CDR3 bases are TGTGCCACCAGTGATGGTGGGACAGCCACAGATACGCAGTATTTT.

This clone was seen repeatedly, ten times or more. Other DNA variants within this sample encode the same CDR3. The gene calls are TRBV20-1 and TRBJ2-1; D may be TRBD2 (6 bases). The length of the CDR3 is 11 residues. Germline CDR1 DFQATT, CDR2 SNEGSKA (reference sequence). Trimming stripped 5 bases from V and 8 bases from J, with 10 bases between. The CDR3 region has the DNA TGCAGTGCTCCGACTAGTTATGAGCAGTTCTTC. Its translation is CSAPTSYEQFF.

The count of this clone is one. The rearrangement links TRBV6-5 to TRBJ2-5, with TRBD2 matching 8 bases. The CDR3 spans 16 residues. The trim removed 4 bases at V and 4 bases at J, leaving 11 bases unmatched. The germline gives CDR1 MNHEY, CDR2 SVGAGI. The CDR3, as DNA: TGTGCCAGCAGTTCTAAGGCGGGGGGCGCCCGAGAGACCCAGTACTTC. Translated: CASSSKAGGARETQYF.

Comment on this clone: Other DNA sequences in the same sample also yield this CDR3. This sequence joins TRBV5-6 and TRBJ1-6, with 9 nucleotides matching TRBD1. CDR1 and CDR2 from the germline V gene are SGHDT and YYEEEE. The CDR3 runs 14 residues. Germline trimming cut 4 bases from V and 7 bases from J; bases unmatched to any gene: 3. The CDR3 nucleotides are TGTGCCAGCAGCAAGGGACAGGGCAATTCACCCCTCCACTTT. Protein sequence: CASSKGQGNSPLHF.

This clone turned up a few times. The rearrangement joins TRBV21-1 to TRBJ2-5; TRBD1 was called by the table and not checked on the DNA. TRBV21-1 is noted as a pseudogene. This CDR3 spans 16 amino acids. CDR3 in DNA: TGTGCCAGCAGCAAACCCTCCTGGAGGGGGCGAGAGACCCAGTACTTC. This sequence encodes CASSKPSWRGRETQYF.

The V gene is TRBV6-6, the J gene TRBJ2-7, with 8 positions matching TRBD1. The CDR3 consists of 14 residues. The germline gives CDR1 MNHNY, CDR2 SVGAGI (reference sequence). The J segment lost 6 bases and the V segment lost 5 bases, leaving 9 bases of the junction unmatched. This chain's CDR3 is CASSPRRGQGEQYV. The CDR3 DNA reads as TGTGCCAGCAGTCCCCGCAGGGGGCAGGGCGAGCAGTACGTC.